This entry concerns a single T cell receptor beta chain. This record belongs to a study of blood T cell repertoires in COVID-19. Study overall: Sites in the United States, Italy and Spain provided acute and convalescent COVID-19 samples. The analysed material was cDNA or gDNA that came from T cells, B-cell-depleted T cells, or PBMCs.

This CDR3 is built from 13 residues. The V end was cut by 3 bases, the J end by 4 bases, with 9 bases between. Those enrolled, adults aged roughly 18 to 95 years, came from about 24 US areas. Profiled with immunoSEQ multiplex PCR; TCRdb holds only in-frame clones, not every one. The repertoire holds about 400,000 clones, with 88% as singletons. The TCR originated in a woman between 40 and 50 years old with acute COVID-19. This chain joins TRBV12-3 or TRBV12-4 and TRBJ1-2; D possibly corresponds to TRBD1 (5 bases). Sequenced material: PBMCs or T cells enriched from blood (not recorded which). DNA of the CDR3: TGTGCCAGCAGTTTCGACGGGGGCTATGGCTACACCTTC. Translated: CASSFDGGYGYTF.